The TCR beta chain described here comes from a study of blood T cell repertoires in COVID-19. Across the study: COVID-19 samples from acute and convalescent phases originated in the United States, Italy and Spain. T cells, B-cell-depleted T cells, or PBMCs supplied cDNA or gDNA.

This CDR3 has 15 amino acids. The germline CDR1 and CDR2 sequences are SGDLS and YYNGEE. Trimming stripped 3 bases from V and 4 bases from J, with 16 bases between. Only in-frame clones appear in the TCRdb table, and some are missing; sequencing was by immunoSEQ multiplex PCR. In the table there are some 80,000 clones, about four fifths of which are singletons. The sequence was collected from a woman of 80 years or more with active or convalescent COVID-19. The genes are TRBV9 and TRBJ1-1; weak D call: TRBD1 (6 bases). The sample consisted of peripheral blood. The DNA for the CDR3 is TGTGCCAGCAGCGCCCTACAGGGAAGGGGCACTGAAGCTTTCTTT. Its translation: CASSALQGRGTEAFF.